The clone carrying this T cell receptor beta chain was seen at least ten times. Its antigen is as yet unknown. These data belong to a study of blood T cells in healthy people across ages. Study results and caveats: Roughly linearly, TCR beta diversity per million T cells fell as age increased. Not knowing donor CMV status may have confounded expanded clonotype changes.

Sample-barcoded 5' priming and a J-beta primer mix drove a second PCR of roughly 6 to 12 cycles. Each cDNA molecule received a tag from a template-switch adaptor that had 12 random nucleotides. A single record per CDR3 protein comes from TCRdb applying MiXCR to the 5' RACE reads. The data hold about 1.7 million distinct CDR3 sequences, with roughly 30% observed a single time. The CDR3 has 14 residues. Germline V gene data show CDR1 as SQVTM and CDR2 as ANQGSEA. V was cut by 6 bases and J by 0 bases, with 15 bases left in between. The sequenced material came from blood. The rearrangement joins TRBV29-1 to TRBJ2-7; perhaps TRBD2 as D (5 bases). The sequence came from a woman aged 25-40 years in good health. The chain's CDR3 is CSVSRDPSSYEQYF. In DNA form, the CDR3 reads TGCAGCGTGAGCCGGGATCCAAGCTCCTACGAGCAGTACTTC.